This TCR beta chain appears in the sequencing data of a study of cytomegalovirus exposure and HLA in healthy donors. The germline V gene has CDR1 MGHRA and CDR2 YSYEKL. The CDR3 length is 15 residues. The V end lost 0 bases, the J end lost 3 bases, and 12 bases lay between the germline ends. The PCR ran on 60 Vbeta and 13 Jbeta primers. Measured with immunoSEQ multiplex PCR; TCRdb has only the in-frame clones, and not every one. The profile shows about 200,000 clones, 86% of them singletons. Findings of the study overall: Later analysis demonstrated an association between a missense DCLRE1C variant and TCR beta V- and J-gene trimming. Donor immune exposure was known only as CMV serostatus. Another analysis was done later, and it associated approximately 18,000 TCR beta sequences with HLA alleles at 0.05 false discovery rate.

Concerning this clone itself: Antigen specificity is unknown.

The receptor comes from a young woman in good health and CMV-seronegative. The sequenced material came from PBMCs. The J gene is TRBJ2-7, the V gene TRBV4-1; D perhaps matches TRBD2 (5 bases). CDR3 amino acids: CASSQDHTGSYEQYF. The CDR3 DNA is TGCGCCAGCAGCCAAGATCACACGGGGAGCTACGAGCAGTACTTC.